What follows are 23 T cell receptor beta chains derived from one specimen sequenced in a study of regulatory T cells in long-lasting Graves disease. Indicated time point: newly diagnosed GD, antithyroid drugs for less than 3 months. Extracted RNA from PBMCs served as the source of the TCR library. Arm-PCR with iRepertoire HTBI primers amplified the CDR3 regions for these TCR beta libraries. MiXCR, run by TCRdb on the multiplex PCR reads, gives a single entry per CDR3 protein. In the table there are a few hundred thousand distinct CDR3 sequences, about 18% of which are singletons. The sample also formed part of further work on T cells in Graves' hyperthyroidism and ophthalmopathy.

Sequenced material: peripheral blood mononuclear cells (PBMCs), taken at new diagnosis, from a patient treated with antithyroid drugs. All receptors come from a woman aged 25 to 45 with Graves disease.

Concerning this clonotype: One base separates it from a far larger clone, so it is likely a read error. The chain joins TRBV5-6 to TRBJ2-5; possibly TRBD1 for D (5 bases). The CDR3 consists of 14 residues. Per the germline V gene, CDR1 is SGHDT and CDR2 is YYEEEE. Between the trimmed V and J ends, which lost 4 bases and 0 bases, there was a span of 10 bases. CDR3 nucleotides: TGTGCCAGCAGCCAATGGGGCAACCAAGAGACCCAGTACTTC. It translates to CASSQWGNQETQYF.

Regarding this clonotype: A far more abundant clone sits one base away, making this likely a read error. The chain is built from TRBV6-1 and TRBJ2-5, with TRBD1 matching 10 bases. Germline V lookup: CDR1 MNHNS, CDR2 SASEGT. V shed 6 bases, J shed 11 bases, and the junction held 18 bases outside the gene matches. This CDR3 contains 16 residues. The CDR3 loop is CASRGQGIISYNEQYF. CDR3 coding DNA: TGTGCCAGCAGGGGACAGGGGATCATCTCCTACAATGAGCAGTACTTC.

This clonotype has ten or more counts. V gene TRBV11-2 combines with J gene TRBJ2-3, with TRBD2 identical over 9 bases. After removal of 0 bases from V and 1 base from J, the junction contained 8 bases not matched to a gene. CDR3 length: 18 residues. The germline gives CDR1 SGHAT, CDR2 FQNNGV. CDR3 bases: TGTGCCAGCAGCTTAGATCTGGTTAGCGGGGGCGGCACAGATACGCAGTATTTT. Amino acid sequence: CASSLDLVSGGGTDTQYF.

The table lists this clonotype with many counts. This chain links TRBV29-1 with TRBJ1-1, with a weak D call TRBD1 (5 bases). CDR1 and CDR2 (germline): SQVTM, ANQGSEA. Trimming removed 7 bases from V and 3 bases from J, with 9 bases in between. This CDR3 comprises 11 residues. The CDR3 loop reads CSGRGDTEAFF. DNA of the CDR3: TGCAGCGGAAGGGGTGACACTGAAGCTTTCTTT.

This clonotype was seen ten or more times. V and J are TRBV11-2 and TRBJ2-1; tentatively, D is TRBD1 (6 bases). Trimming took off 3 bases at V and 0 bases at J, with 9 bases between the two ends. The germline CDR1 and CDR2 sequences are SGHAT and FQNNGV. The CDR3 contains 15 residues. CDR3 loop: CASSFEDSSYNEQFF. The CDR3 DNA follows: TGTGCCAGCAGCTTCGAGGACAGCTCCTACAATGAGCAGTTCTTC. The whole variable domain, remainder taken from reference TRBV11-2 and TRBJ2-1, is EAGVAQSPRYKIIEKRQSVAFWCNPISGHATLYWYQQILGQGPKLLIQFQNNGVVDDSQLPKDRFSAERLKGVDSTLKIQPAKLEDSAVYLCASSFEDSSYNEQFFGPGTRLTVL.

A note on this clonotype: A much bigger clone sits one base away, suggesting this may be a read error. J is TRBJ1-2 and V is TRBV5-1; D is unresolved. The CDR3 length is 13 residues. Germline V gene data show CDR1 as SGHRS and CDR2 as YFSETQ. The DNA of the CDR3 is TGTGCCAGCAGCGAGGCCACGGAGGGTGGCTACACCTTC. Its translation: CASSEATEGGYTF.

This clonotype was detected ten times or more. The chain employs TRBV6-1 and TRBJ2-1; TRBD2 agrees at 8 bases. Trimming took 3 bases from V and 5 from J; bases not matched to a gene: 9. From germline, CDR1 is MNHNS and CDR2 SASEGT. The length of the CDR3 is 16 residues. The CDR3 DNA reads as TGTGCCAGCAGTGACAAGCGGGGGAAACTTGACAATGAGCAGTTCTTC. It is translated as CASSDKRGKLDNEQFF.

This clonotype appeared a single time. This chain links TRBV7-2 with TRBJ2-1, with TRBD2 identical over 10 bases. The CDR3 sequence is 22 residues long. After removal of 5 bases from V and 0 bases from J, the junction contained 22 bases not matched to a gene. Germline V CDR1 and CDR2: SGHTA, FQGNSA. Here the CDR3 reads CASSRYVITSGAPAGSYNEQFF. CDR3 DNA sequence: TGTGCCAGCAGCCGATACGTGATTACTAGCGGGGCCCCCGCCGGCTCCTACAATGAGCAGTTCTTC.

This clonotype was seen ten or more times. The V call is TRBV20-1, the J call TRBJ1-4; D is unclear. Germline CDR1 is DFQATT and CDR2 is SNEGSKA (reference sequence). The CDR3 extends over 13 amino acids. V lost 2 bases to trimming and J lost 1 base, with 5 bases between them. The CDR3, as DNA: TGCAGTGCTAGATCGGGAACTAATGAAAAACTGTTTTTT. This sequence encodes CSARSGTNEKLFF.

In this sample, this clonotype turned up many times. J is TRBJ1-1 and V is TRBV27; D gene unclear. CDR1 is MNHEY, CDR2 SMNVEV, per germline (reference sequence). Trimming took 2 bases from V and 6 from J, leaving 10 bases between them. This CDR3 has 13 residues. This chain's CDR3 is CASSLRSGSEAFF. CDR3 bases: TGTGCCAGCAGTTTAAGATCGGGATCTGAAGCTTTCTTT.

This clonotype was observed a handful of times. The chain links TRBV6-1 to TRBJ2-7; perhaps TRBD2 as D (7 bases). This CDR3 spans 13 amino acids. Trimming took 7 bases from V and 7 from J, leaving 17 bases between them. The germline gives CDR1 MNHNS, CDR2 SASEGT. CDR3 nucleotides: TGTGCCAGCACCCGAGGACTAGGACAGGAGCAGTACTTC. Translated: CASTRGLGQEQYF.

There are many counts of this clonotype. Since a much larger clone is just one base distant, this may be a read error. The chain couples TRBV4-2 to TRBJ2-3, with D tentatively TRBD2 (6 bases). Germline CDR1 reads LGHNA; CDR2 reads YNFKEQ. The length of the CDR3 is 14 residues. V shed 2 bases and J shed 2 bases, with 8 bases lying between them. The CDR3 reads CASSQPGVTDTQYF. For the CDR3, the DNA is TGTGCCAGCAGCCAACCGGGGGTCACAGATACGCAGTATTTT.

With respect to this clonotype: This likely stems from a read error, as it lies one base from a far larger clone. The missing conserved phenylalanine or tryptophan at the end of this CDR3 makes a read error likely. The rearrangement links TRBV7-9 to TRBJ2-5, with D tentatively TRBD1 (5 bases). This CDR3 is 15 amino acids long. Germline-derived CDR1 and CDR2 are SEHNR and FQNEAQ (reference sequence). DNA for the CDR3: TGTTGCCCCCCCGGCGCAGGGCAAGGCCAAGAGACCCAGTACCTC. This encodes CCPPGAGQGQETQYL.

This clonotype was seen many times. This chain links TRBV12-3 or TRBV12-4 with TRBJ2-7; TRBD2 matches 7 bases. After removal of 3 bases from V and 5 bases from J, the junction contained 1 base not matched to a gene. The CDR3 extends over 12 amino acids. The CDR3 sequence is CASSFGGNEQYF. The DNA for the CDR3 is TGTGCCAGCAGTTTCGGGGGGAACGAGCAGTACTTC.

The chain carries TRBV4-1 and TRBJ1-1; perhaps TRBD1 as D (5 bases). The CDR3 sequence is 15 residues long. Germline V CDR1 and CDR2: MGHRA, YSYEKL. V lost 4 bases to trimming and J lost 4 bases, with 16 bases between them. Here the CDR3 reads CASSLLTEASTEAFF. The CDR3 region has the DNA TGCGCCAGCAGCCTCTTGACAGAAGCCAGCACTGAAGCTTTCTTT.

This clonotype was recorded a few times. The chain uses TRBV19 and TRBJ2-1, with D possibly TRBD1 on 6 matching bases. Looked up from germline, CDR1 is LNHDA and CDR2 is SQIVND (reference sequence). V dropped 4 bases and J dropped 10 bases, with 11 bases sitting between them. The CDR3 consists of 12 residues. The CDR3 reads CASSTTGIEQFF. The CDR3 DNA is TGTGCCAGTAGTACCACAGGGATCGAGCAGTTCTTC.

This clonotype came up many times. The V gene is TRBV29-1, the J gene TRBJ2-5, with 10 bases lining up with TRBD2. J was trimmed by 5 bases and V by 3 bases; bases with no gene match: 9. Germline lookup yields CDR1 SQVTM and CDR2 ANQGSEA. CDR3 size: 15 residues. In DNA, the CDR3 is TGCAGCGTTGAGGTCAGCGGGGGGGCGTGGGAGACCCAGTACTTC. Encoded protein: CSVEVSGGAWETQYF.

For this clonotype: A much bigger clone sits one base away, suggesting this may be a read error. The CDR3 spells CASSRTSGIETQYF. The CDR3 DNA follows: TGTGCCAGCAGCCGGACTAGCGGCATTGAGACCCAGTACTTC. The chain links TRBV3-1 to TRBJ2-5; 10 nucleotides line up with TRBD2. With V trimmed by 4 bases and J by 5 bases, 4 bases remained unmatched. Germline CDR1 is LGHDT and CDR2 is YNNKEL (reference sequence). The CDR3 is made up of 14 amino acids.

This clonotype was counted ten times or more. V is TRBV9 and J is TRBJ1-6, with 9 positions matching TRBD1. The J segment lost 9 bases and the V segment lost 4 bases, leaving 8 bases of the junction unmatched. The CDR3 runs 15 residues. The germline CDR1 and CDR2 sequences are SGDLS and YYNGEE. The CDR3 nucleotides read TGTGCCAGCAGCTCGACAGGGGGTTCTGGTTCACCCCTCCACTTT. This codes for CASSSTGGSGSPLHF. The full variable domain, its missing parts supplied by reference TRBV9 and TRBJ1-6, is DSGVTQTPKHLITATGQRVTLRCSPRSGDLSVYWYQQSLDQGLQFLIQYYNGEERAKGNILERFSAQQFPDLHSELNLSSLELGDSALYFCASSSTGGSGSPLHFGNGTRLTVT.

There are many counts of this clonotype. This chain connects TRBV19 to TRBJ1-1, with 8 positions matching TRBD1. Germline V CDR1 and CDR2: LNHDA, SQIVND (reference sequence). CDR3 size: 14 residues. The trim removed 6 bases at V and 1 base at J, leaving 4 bases unmatched. The DNA for the CDR3 is TGTGCCAGTAGGGTTGACAGGGGGAACACTGAAGCTTTCTTT. Translation: CASRVDRGNTEAFF.

The V and J genes are TRBV9 and TRBJ2-1, with 7 bases that match TRBD2. This CDR3 region has 17 residues. Losses at the gene ends were 4 bases for V and 5 bases for J; bases not matched to a gene: 15. Germline loops: CDR1 SGDLS, CDR2 YYNGEE. This CDR3 is CASSSSVSRGGNNEQFF. In nucleotides, the CDR3 is TGTGCCAGCAGCTCCAGCGTCAGTAGGGGAGGGAACAATGAGCAGTTCTTC.

This clonotype was recorded many times. The chain has TRBV12-3 or TRBV12-4 and TRBJ1-3, with a weak D call TRBD1 (6 bases). The CDR3 runs 15 residues. The V end lost 10 bases, the J end lost 3 bases, and 19 bases lay between the germline ends. CDR3 nucleotide sequence: TGTGCCACCCAATTATGGGGGGGCAATGGAAACACCATATATTTT. This translates into CATQLWGGNGNTIYF.

This chain joins TRBV20-1 and TRBJ2-7; TRBD1 matches 7 bases. This CDR3 has 14 residues. From germline, CDR1 is DFQATT and CDR2 SNEGSKA (reference sequence). The V segment lost 0 bases and the J segment 3 bases; nucleotides outside the gene matches: 5. Here the CDR3 reads CSAREGDRDYEQYF. The CDR3 DNA reads TGCAGTGCTAGAGAGGGTGACAGGGACTACGAGCAGTACTTC.